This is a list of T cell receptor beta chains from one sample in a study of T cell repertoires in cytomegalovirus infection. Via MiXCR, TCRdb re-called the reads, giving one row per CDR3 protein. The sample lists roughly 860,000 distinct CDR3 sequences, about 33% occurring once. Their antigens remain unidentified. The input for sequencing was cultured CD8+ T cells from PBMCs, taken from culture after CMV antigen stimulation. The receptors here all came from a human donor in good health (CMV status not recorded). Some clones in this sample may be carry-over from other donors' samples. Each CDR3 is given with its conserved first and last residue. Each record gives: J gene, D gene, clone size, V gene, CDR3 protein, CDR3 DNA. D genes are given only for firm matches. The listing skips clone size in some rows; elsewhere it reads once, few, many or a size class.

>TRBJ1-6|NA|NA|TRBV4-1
CASSEHLAASYNSPLHF
TGCGCCAGCAGCGAGCATCTCGCGGCCTCCTATAATTCACCCCTCCACTTT
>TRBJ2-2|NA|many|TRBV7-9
CASSGARRRTVNTGELFF
TGTGCCAGCAGCGGGGCCCGTAGGAGGACAGTCAACACCGGGGAGCTGTTTTTT
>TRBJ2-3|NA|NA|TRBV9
CASSVGGGDADTQYF
TGTGCCAGCAGCGTAGGCGGGGGCGATGCGGATACGCAGTATTTT
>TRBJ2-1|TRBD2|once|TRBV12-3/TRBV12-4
CASGPRGLADYNEQFF
TGTGCCAGCGGTCCCCGGGGACTAGCGGACTACAATGAGCAGTTCTTC
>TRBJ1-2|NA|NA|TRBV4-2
CASSQDGEPDGYTF
TGTGCCAGCAGCCAAGATGGGGAACCGGATGGCTACACCTTC
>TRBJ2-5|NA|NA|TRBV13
CASSLGRVIGTQETQYF
TGTGCCAGCAGCTTAGGACGGGTGATAGGCACCCAAGAGACCCAGTACTTC
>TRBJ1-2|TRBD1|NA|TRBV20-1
CSARGKQGRPYGYTF
TGCAGTGCTAGAGGAAAACAGGGGCGGCCCTATGGCTACACCTTC
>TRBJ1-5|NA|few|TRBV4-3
CASSQAPVGQPQHF
TGCGCCAGCAGCCAAGCGCCGGTTGGTCAGCCCCAGCATTTT
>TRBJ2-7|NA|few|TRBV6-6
CASSSGPAKDEQYF
TGTGCCAGCAGTTCGGGACCGGCAAAAGACGAGCAGTACTTC
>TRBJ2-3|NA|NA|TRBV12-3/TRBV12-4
CASSFRRRGTDTQYF
TGTGCCAGCAGTTTTAGGAGGAGGGGCACAGATACGCAGTATTTT
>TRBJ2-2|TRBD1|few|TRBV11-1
CASSLGQGDNLPAIGAGELFF
TGTGCCAGCAGCTTAGGACAGGGGGATAACTTGCCGGCAATCGGAGCCGGGGAGCTGTTTTTT
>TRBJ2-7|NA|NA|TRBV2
CASSPGEQYF
TGTGCCAGCAGTCCCGGGGAGCAGTACTTC
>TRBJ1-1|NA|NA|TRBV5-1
CASSYAGKMNTEAFF
TGCGCCAGCAGCTACGCAGGGAAGATGAACACTGAAGCTTTCTTT
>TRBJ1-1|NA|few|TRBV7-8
CASSLARPVHYNTEAFF
TGTGCCAGCAGCTTAGCTCGGCCAGTCCATTATAACACTGAAGCTTTCTTT
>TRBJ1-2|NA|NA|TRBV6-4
CASSDRRRGYGYPF
TGTGCCAGCAGTGACAGGCGGAGGGGGTATGGCTACCCCTTC
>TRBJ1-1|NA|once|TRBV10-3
CAITNVPNTEAFF
TGTGCCATCACCAACGTACCGAACACTGAAGCTTTCTTT
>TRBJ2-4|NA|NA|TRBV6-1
CASSEAGSGYSKNIQYF
TGTGCCAGCAGTGAAGCGGGGTCAGGCTATTCCAAAAACATTCAGTACTTC
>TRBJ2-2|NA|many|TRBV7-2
CASNPGNTGELFF
TGTGCCAGCAATCCAGGAAACACCGGGGAGCTGTTTTTT
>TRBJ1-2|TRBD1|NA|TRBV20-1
CSARILMGQKGGGYTF
TGCAGTGCTAGAATCCTCATGGGACAGAAGGGAGGTGGCTACACCTTC
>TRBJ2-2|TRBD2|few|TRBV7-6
CASTRSGGNTGELFF
TGTGCCAGCACCAGGAGCGGGGGGAACACCGGGGAGCTGTTTTTT
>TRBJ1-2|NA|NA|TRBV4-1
CASSNSNYGYTF
TGCGCCAGCAGCAATTCTAACTATGGCTACACCTTC
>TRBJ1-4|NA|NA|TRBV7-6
CASSPPLAGNEKLFF
TGTGCCAGCAGCCCCCCACTGGCGGGAAATGAAAAACTGTTTTTT
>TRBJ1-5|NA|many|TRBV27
CASSFGTNQPQHF
TGTGCCAGCAGTTTTGGGACAAATCAGCCCCAGCATTTT
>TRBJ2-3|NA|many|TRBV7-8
CASSLAPHADTQYF
TGTGCCAGCAGCTTAGCCCCTCACGCAGATACGCAGTATTTT
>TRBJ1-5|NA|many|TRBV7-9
CASSLGGQRNQPQHF
TGTGCCAGCAGCCTCGGGGGGCAACGCAATCAGCCCCAGCATTTT
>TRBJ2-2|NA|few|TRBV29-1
CSGVDGNTGELFF
TGCAGCGGAGTGGACGGGAACACCGGGGAGCTGTTTTTT
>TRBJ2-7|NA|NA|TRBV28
CASSLIEGVSYEQYF
TGTGCCAGCAGTTTAATCGAGGGCGTTTCCTACGAGCAGTACTTC
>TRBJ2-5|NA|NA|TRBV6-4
CASSGLGCGETQYF
TGTGCCAGCAGTGGACTGGGATGTGGGGAGACCCAGTACTTC
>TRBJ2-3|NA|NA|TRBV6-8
CASSPGLRPSTDTQYF
TGTGCCAGCAGTCCGGGACTCAGGCCGAGCACAGATACGCAGTATTTT
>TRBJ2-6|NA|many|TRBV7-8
CASTPLGSGANVLTF
TGTGCCAGCACCCCCCTGGGCTCTGGGGCCAACGTCCTGACTTTC
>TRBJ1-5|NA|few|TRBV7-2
CASSSVLEPQHF
TGTGCCAGCAGCTCCGTACTGGAGCCCCAGCATTTT
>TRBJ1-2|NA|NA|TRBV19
CASSVGTDNYGYTF
TGTGCCAGTAGTGTAGGGACGGATAACTATGGCTACACCTTC
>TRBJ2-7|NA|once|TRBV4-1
CASSQGPGAVVEQYF
TGCGCCAGCAGCCAAGGTCCGGGGGCCGTCGTTGAGCAGTACTTC
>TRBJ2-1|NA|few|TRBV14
CASSQVVAVAPREQFF
TGTGCCAGCAGCCAAGTAGTAGCGGTAGCTCCTAGAGAGCAGTTCTTC
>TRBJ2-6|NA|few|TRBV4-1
CASSPDWGLPPGANVLTF
TGCGCCAGCAGCCCCGATTGGGGACTCCCACCTGGGGCCAACGTCCTGACTTTC
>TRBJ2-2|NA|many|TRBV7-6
CASSALSLAVSTGELFF
TGTGCCAGCAGCGCGCTATCACTAGCAGTGAGCACCGGGGAGCTGTTTTTT
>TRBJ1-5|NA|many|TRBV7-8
CASSPQRAGNNQPQHF
TGTGCCAGCAGCCCCCAGCGAGCAGGTAACAATCAGCCCCAGCATTTT
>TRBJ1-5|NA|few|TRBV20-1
CSALSSWGAIGQPQHF
TGCAGTGCCCTCAGCTCGTGGGGGGCGATCGGTCAGCCCCAGCATTTT
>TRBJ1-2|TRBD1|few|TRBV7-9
CASSYNVQGDNGYTF
TGTGCCAGCAGCTACAACGTGCAGGGGGACAATGGCTACACCTTC
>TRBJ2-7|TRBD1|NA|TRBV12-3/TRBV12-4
CASSRDRGSEQYF
TGTGCCAGCAGTCGGGACAGGGGAAGCGAGCAGTACTTC
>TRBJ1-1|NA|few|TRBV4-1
CASSQDSMNTEAFF
TGCGCCAGCAGCCAGGACAGTATGAACACTGAAGCTTTCTTT
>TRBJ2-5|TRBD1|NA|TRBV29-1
CSVHRGAETQYF
TGCAGCGTTCACAGGGGTGCGGAGACCCAGTACTTC
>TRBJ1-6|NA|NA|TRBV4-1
CASSQPYNSPLHF
TGCGCCAGCAGCCAACCTTATAATTCACCCCTCCACTTT
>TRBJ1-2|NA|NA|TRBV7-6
CASSLAPQGYGYTF
TGTGCCAGCAGCTTAGCCCCACAGGGTTATGGCTACACCTTC
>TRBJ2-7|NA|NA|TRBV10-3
CAIRVTAYEQYF
TGTGCCATCCGCGTTACAGCCTACGAGCAGTACTTC
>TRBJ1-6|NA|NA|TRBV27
CVSSPGQLGDSPLHF
TGTGTCAGCAGTCCCGGACAGTTGGGGGATTCACCCCTCCACTTT
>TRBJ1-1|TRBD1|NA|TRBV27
CASSRWTGEAFF
TGTGCCAGCAGTCGCTGGACAGGGGAAGCTTTCTTT
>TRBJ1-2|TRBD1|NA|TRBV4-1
CASSHGGTVVLFGYTF
TGCGCCAGCAGCCACGGCGGGACAGTGGTTCTGTTTGGCTACACCTTC
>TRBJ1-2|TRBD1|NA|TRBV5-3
CASSWTGNQYGYTF
TGTGCCAGCAGTTGGACAGGAAATCAGTATGGCTACACCTTC
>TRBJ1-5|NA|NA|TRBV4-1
CASSRLAWGRSNQPQHF
TGCGCCAGCAGCCGTCTGGCTTGGGGCAGGAGCAATCAGCCCCAGCATTTT
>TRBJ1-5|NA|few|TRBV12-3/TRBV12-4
CASSLPNGYSNQPQHF
TGTGCCAGCAGTTTACCAAACGGATATAGCAATCAGCCCCAGCATTTT
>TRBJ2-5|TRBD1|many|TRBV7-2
CASSSQGTVQEIQYF
TGTGCCAGCAGCTCACAGGGGACCGTACAAGAGATCCAGTACTTC
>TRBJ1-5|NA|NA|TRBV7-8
CASSLAGGGNQLQHF
TGTGCCAGCAGCTTAGCGGGGGGTGGCAATCAGCTCCAGCATTTT
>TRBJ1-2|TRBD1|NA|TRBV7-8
CASTRTGGFYGYTF
TGTGCCAGCACCAGGACAGGGGGCTTCTATGGCTACACCTTC
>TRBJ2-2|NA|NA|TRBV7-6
CASSLAITGELFF
TGTGCCAGCAGCTTAGCGATTACCGGGGAGCTGTTTTTT